This TCR beta chain was documented in a study of T cells in Graves' hyperthyroidism and ophthalmopathy. Study-wide results and caveats: Ophthalmopathy, which appeared later, was predicted by the model a median approximately 6 months before onset. Ophthalmopathy cases were set apart from stable hyperthyroidism by a 13 V-J model.

Patients having uncontrolled infection, another autoimmune disease, pregnancy or lactation were not included. Thyroid ultrasound, orbital computed tomography, clinical symptoms, and serum thyroxine and TRAb underpinned diagnoses. This clonotype was seen a few times. Antigen specificity is unknown. Germline loops: CDR1 GTSNPN, CDR2 SVGIG (reference sequence). V lost 3 bases and J 5 bases, leaving 7 bases between the germline ends. This CDR3 region has 12 residues. There were TCR beta CDR3 regions amplified from RNA transcripts. The primer set for the first-round RT-PCR of the TCR CDR3 was HTBI. A single record per CDR3 protein comes from TCRdb applying MiXCR to the multiplex PCR reads. Among hundreds of thousands of distinct CDR3 sequences listed, just under 45% were seen once.

The source material was peripheral blood or thyroid tissue (not recorded which). This chain joins TRBV30 and TRBJ1-4; no definite D call. The TCR sequence derives from an adult man with Graves' disease, either hyperthyroidism or ophthalmopathy (not recorded which). This CDR3 reads CAWRPSNEKLFF. For the CDR3, the DNA is TGTGCCTGGAGACCTTCCAATGAAAAACTGTTTTTT.